The source of this TCR beta chain is a study of cytotoxic CD8 clonotypes in ibrutinib-treated CLL. Study context: Responses: approximately 24 partial, 2 complete; after median roughly 68 months, 14 stayed remitted, roughly 12 progressed. Whole-study findings and limits: Public clonotypes were seen rarely and were contracted or stable on treatment.

This table comes from immunoSEQ multiplex PCR, and its TCRdb copy is limited to in-frame clones, with some not included. Of about 160,000 clones listed, 70% to 85% are singletons. The CDR3 covers 14 residues. Unmatched junction bases numbered 6, after V lost 7 bases and J lost 8 bases. Germline CDR1 reads MNHEY; CDR2 reads SMNVEV (reference sequence). The count of this clone is one. The antigen is not known. This material consisted of PBMCs, taken after 12 months of ibrutinib treatment. The chain has TRBV27 and TRBJ2-1; 12 positions agree with TRBD1. The clonotype originates from a human donor with chronic lymphocytic leukemia. Written as DNA, the CDR3 is TGTGCCAGCAAACCGGGACAGGGGGCTGATGAGCAGTTCTTC. It codes for CASKPGQGADEQFF.